This passage covers 13 T cell receptor beta chains from one sample sequenced in a study of shared clonotypes between healthy human individuals. The method was immunoSEQ multiplex PCR; TCRdb's version includes in-frame clones alone and lacks a portion of them. There are 2 million to 2.5 million clones in the sample; approximately 93% occur only once, and about 0.37% lies in the top ten. The specimen was naive CD4+ T cells from PBMCs. Sample subset: CD45RA+ positively selected. The receptors were gathered from a man aged 18 to 30 in good health. Some clones in this sample may be carry-over from other donors' samples.

Note on this clone: Other DNA sequences of this sample code for an identical CDR3. The chain recombines TRBV9 with TRBJ1-2; D call uncertain. Looked up from germline, CDR1 is SGDLS and CDR2 is YYNGEE. CDR3 length equals 12 residues. V shed 0 bases and J shed 7 bases, with 7 bases lying between them. The CDR3 sequence: CASSVGSRGYTF. For the CDR3, the DNA is TGTGCCAGCAGCGTAGGCTCGCGTGGCTACACCTTC.

The chain combines TRBV28 with TRBJ2-2, with TRBD1 matching over 8 bases. This CDR3 region has 18 residues. The germline V gene encodes CDR1 MDHEN and CDR2 SYDVKM. V lost 2 bases to trimming and J lost 1 base; unmatched junction nucleotides: 9. In DNA form, the CDR3 reads TGTGCCAGCAGTTTACTTAGACAGGGGACGGGGAACACCGGGGAGCTGTTTTTT. Translating it yields CASSLLRQGTGNTGELFF. Supplemented by reference TRBV28 and TRBJ2-2, the full variable domain reads DVKVTQSSRYLVKRTGEKVFLECVQDMDHENMFWYRQDPGLGLRLIYFSYDVKMKEKGDIPEGYSVSREKKERFSLILESASTNQTSMYLCASSLLRQGTGNTGELFFGEGSRLTVL.

The chain carries TRBV5-4 and TRBJ2-3, with 7 bases fitting TRBD2. CDR1 SGHNT and CDR2 YYREEE come from the germline V gene (reference sequence). The CDR3 covers 15 residues. V shed 4 bases and J 0 bases; nucleotides not matched to a gene: 5. The CDR3 DNA sequence: TGTGCCAGCAGCGTTATTAGCGGGAGCACAGATACGCAGTATTTT. This gives the protein CASSVISGSTDTQYF.

The sample holds a few counts of this clone. This chain uses TRBV15 with TRBJ1-5; D unresolved. The CDR3 is 14 residues long. Germline CDR1 and CDR2: LNHNV and YYDKDF (reference sequence). V was cut by 8 bases and J by 5 bases, with 16 bases left in between. The CDR3 is CATATYQGDQPQHF. The CDR3 DNA reads TGTGCCACCGCAACCTACCAAGGAGATCAGCCCCAGCATTTT.

V usage is TRBV10-3 and J usage is TRBJ1-4; 7 bases line up with TRBD1. CDR3 length equals 14 residues. V was clipped by 3 bases and J by 8 bases; unmatched bases: 6. CDR1 and CDR2 from the germline V gene are ENHRY and SYGVKD. The CDR3 spells CAISESGQWEKLFF. The CDR3 nucleotides are TGTGCCATCAGTGAATCGGGACAGTGGGAAAAACTGTTTTTT.

Only one count was recorded for this clone. The rearrangement uses TRBV29-1 and TRBJ2-1; no clear D gene. CDR3 size: 14 residues. Deletions cut 2 bases from V and 0 bases from J, with 8 bases between. CDR1 SQVTM and CDR2 ANQGSEA come from the germline V gene. CDR3 sequence reads: CSVEPASSYNEQFF. The DNA of the CDR3 is TGCAGCGTTGAACCAGCCAGCTCCTACAATGAGCAGTTCTTC.

This chain joins TRBV5-6 and TRBJ2-4; 7 nucleotides align to TRBD1. CDR3 length: 14 residues. V trimming: 1 base; J trimming: 9 bases; junction bases outside the gene matches: 7. Germline CDR1 reads SGHDT; CDR2 reads YYEEEE. The CDR3 loop is CASSLQGQVTIQYF. CDR3 DNA sequence: TGTGCCAGCAGCTTGCAAGGACAGGTTACCATTCAGTACTTC.

On this clone: The sample has other DNA sequences that encode this CDR3 too. For the CDR3, the DNA is TGCGCCAGCAGCTTAGGCACGGGGGACACTGAAGCTTTCTTT. It codes for CASSLGTGDTEAFF. The chain joins TRBV5-1 to TRBJ1-1, with D possibly matching TRBD1 (5 bases). The CDR3 has 14 amino acids. The germline V and J ends were trimmed by 2 bases and 3 bases, with 11 bases remaining between them. Germline V gene sequence: CDR1 SGHRS, CDR2 YFSETQ.

This chain uses TRBV27 with TRBJ2-3; D ambiguous. Germline values: CDR1 MNHEY, CDR2 SMNVEV (reference sequence). Trimming pared 1 base from V and 6 bases from J, leaving 8 bases between. CDR3 length: 13 residues. The CDR3 sequence: CASSLLVLDTQYF. The CDR3 DNA reads TGTGCCAGCAGTTTATTGGTCTTGGATACGCAGTATTTT.

This rearrangement joins TRBV4-1 to TRBJ2-7; no reliable D call. Germline CDR1 MGHRA, CDR2 YSYEKL. V was clipped by 2 bases and J by 3 bases, with 14 bases between them. The CDR3 sequence is 15 residues long. The DNA of the CDR3 is TGCGCCAGCAGCCAAAGGTGGGGTACCGGCTACGAGCAGTACTTC. Residues: CASSQRWGTGYEQYF.

J is TRBJ2-6 and V is TRBV5-4; no clear D. V gave up 3 bases and J gave up 0 bases, with 10 bases separating them. Germline V gene data show CDR1 as SGHNT and CDR2 as YYREEE (reference sequence). CDR3 length: 16 residues. The chain's CDR3 is CASSSVVGSGANVLTF. The CDR3 DNA sequence: TGTGCCAGCAGCTCTGTTGTGGGCTCTGGGGCCAACGTCCTGACTTTC.

As to this clone: One junction end does not reproduce the germline sequence, and a read error may be involved. The chain links TRBV11-3 to TRBJ2-1; weak D call: TRBD2 (5 bases). Germline values: CDR1 SGHNT, CDR2 YENEEA. The CDR3 consists of 15 residues. The CDR3 loop reads CASSARLPSHNEQFF. In DNA, the CDR3 is TGTGCCAGCAGCGCCCGACTACCCTCCCACAATGAGCAGTTCTTC.

The chain couples TRBV19 to TRBJ2-7; 9 positions agree with TRBD2. V gave up 5 bases and J gave up 5 bases; unmatched junction bases: 7. CDR1 LNHDA and CDR2 SQIVND come from the germline V gene (reference sequence). The CDR3 is made up of 14 amino acids. CDR3 amino acids: CASSLLAGRDEQYF. In nucleotides, the CDR3 is TGTGCCAGTAGTCTACTAGCGGGCCGGGACGAGCAGTACTTC.